This TCR beta chain was recovered during a study of human T cells and chemical hapten exposure (dated by TCRdb to about 2021). Regarding the study in general: For sensitization, 2% DPC in acetone was applied to a 2 cm by 2 cm area of upper inner arm skin. Weekly therapeutic DPC doses were additionally applied to the scalp of patients throughout the approximately 25-week study period. Patch testing was done on the upper back using Finn chambers containing 0.01% DPC, and results were scored after 6 days according to International Contact Dermatitis Research Group standards. The patient cohort, mostly female, included alopecia areata with under or over 50% scalp involvement, alopecia totalis and alopecia universalis. Libraries were pooled for sequencing, and per-sample TCR yields varied mainly because of small differences in library volumes within the pool. The study tracked peripheral blood TCR repertoire changes in vivo during primary and secondary sensitization to the hapten diphenylcyclopropenone (DPC) in alopecia patients. Blood samples were taken from patients before sensitization (week 0) and at 2, 6 and about 24 weeks after DPC sensitization. Approximately 28 alopecia patients provided blood for TCR sequencing at one to four time points (pre-sensitization, 2, 6 and 24 weeks). Broader findings and caveats from the paper: DPC sensitization did not change how many TCRs were above 1 in 1000 frequency, and no evidence was found of alterations in global repertoire structure. Significantly more large CDR3 similarity clusters were formed by expanded TCRs than by pre-sensitization or healthy control sets, consistent with antigen-driven responses. Because every patient had alopecia, a presumed autoimmune disease, the patients' immune response might differ from that of healthy individuals. Repeated subsampling changed both the strength of the expansion versus patch-test correlation and the threshold at which that correlation became significant. Patch test score was positively correlated with the number of PT1 expanded TCRs, with significance at thresholds 8, 16 and 32 but not at 4.

The table lists this clonotype with a few counts. It has no known antigen specificity. Per-base quality was not reported, and no clone a single base away is much larger than it. Library method: RACE. Sequencing instrument: NextSeq 500. Library preparation attached unique molecular identifiers to individual cDNA molecules for quantitative, reproducible TCR counting. Both TCR alpha and TCR beta chains were sequenced from each blood RNA sample. From the authors' description of their analysis: Samples had a median of around 92,000 TCRs, with a range from 23,224 to 690,600. V, J and CDR3 annotation of the TCR reads was performed with the Decombinator software suite. For the PS versus PT1 abundance plots, all samples were subsampled to the same number of TCRs (28,000). TCRs were defined as expanded if absent before sensitization and observed at least eight times at the 2-week time point. Through fastp at Q25 and MiXCR, TCRdb rebuilt clones from the public reads, retaining in-frame beta chains. Each entry merges the rows of one CDR3 protein and shows their most common DNA and genes. TCRdb, not the original authors, processed these V and J calls. The sample records about 380,000 distinct CDR3 sequences, around 5.5% of which are singletons. The ten biggest clones cover about 2.5% of the sample.

What this sample's time point label stands for: pre-sensitization, week 0. Reading the label with the study, this specimen's treatment or condition is: therapeutic diphenylcyclopropenone sensitization with weekly scalp DPC. At every patch-test visit, the blood draw took place before the patch test was put on. Eligible patients were aged 18 to 70, diagnosed with alopecia, deemed suitable for DPC therapy, and excluded if pregnant. Unfractionated whole blood was collected in Tempus Blood RNA tubes, and total RNA was extracted from that blood. Looking up the germline V gene (reference sequence) yields CDR1 MNHNY and CDR2 SVGAGI. V is trimmed back by 8 bases and J by 4 bases, and the junction contains 8 bases that no gene match accounts for. The CDR3 spans 14 residues, from the cysteine through the phenylalanine. Here the CDR3 DNA is all that survives: 42 bases in frame from base 1.

The chain uses TRBV6-6 and TRBJ1-3, with 7 central nucleotides matching TRBD1. The TCR comes from a woman aged 50 to 65 with alopecia areata. Some clones in this sample may be carry-over from other donors' samples. The specimen comprised whole blood, sampled in connection with sensitization to the hapten diphenylcyclopropenone (DPC). The nucleotide sequence reads as follows: TGTGCCAGCGGGGGACAGAGGGCCGGAAACACCATATATTTT. The encoded protein is CASGGQRAGNTIYF.